The T cell receptor beta chain under discussion was sequenced for a study of blood T cell repertoires in COVID-19 (dated by TCRdb to 2020 to 2021). About the investigation overall: Samples covering the acute and convalescent phases of COVID-19 were provided by collaborators in the United States, Italy and Spain. The prospective study material was composed of cDNA or gDNA derived from T cells, B-cell-depleted T cells, or PBMCs. Subjects who had been exposed to COVID-19, were actively infected with it, or had recovered from it provided the deeply sampled blood TCRbeta repertoires that made up the dataset. The repertoires were released in a freely available public database intended as a resource for research on the immune response to SARS-CoV-2. Samples came from the ongoing ImmuneRACE study (first 160 participants) plus 1,254 subjects from 6 global collaborators. Nearly every sample came with metadata listing a de-identified subject ID, COVID-19 status, age in years and sex. Where available, HLA class I and class II types were obtained from metadata supplied by the sample provider rather than from assay-based typing.

What the research found in general, with its limitations: How much clinical and demographic metadata was included differed by source and by participant, and the metadata was provided uncurated.

Whole blood was collected in K2EDTA tubes by collaborating institutions according to the institutions' own protocols. For TCRbeta analysis, collaborator samples were shipped as frozen whole blood, as isolated PBMCs, or as DNA extracted from either sample type. TCRbeta CDR3 regions were amplified from genomic DNA using the immunoSEQ Assay, a bias-controlled multiplex PCR. Regarding the original processing steps: The number of nucleated cells in each sample was estimated from the amplification of reference gene primers within the assay. Sequence reads were collapsed and filtered to measure the absolute abundance of every unique TCRbeta CDR3 rearrangement. For each sample, productive Simpson clonality was calculated as the square root of Simpson's diversity index over productive rearrangements. Held by TCRdb, this immuneACCESS table contains in-frame sequences only and omits some clones. Under half of the omission traces to an unresolved V gene where checked; the cause of the rest is unknown. That table furnishes V, J and clone size, whereas the DNA furnished D and trimming. Across this sample there are about 59,000 clones, with roughly nine tenths seen only once. Clones ranked in the top ten supply approximately 5.1% of the sample.

For this clone: It lacks a known antigen. No quality values exist for individual bases; no much larger clone is one base distant.

Inclusive of the bounding cysteine and phenylalanine, the CDR3 is 15 residues long. The DNA shown is the 45-base CDR3, in frame from base 1. CDR1 and CDR2 are drawn from the germline V gene (reference sequence): LGHDT, YNNKEL. Trimmed from V: 3 bases; trimmed from J: 9 bases; junction bases lacking a gene match: 6. The sequence was collected from a man at least 80 years old in a cohort sampled during active COVID-19. Sequencing input: peripheral blood. The sequence is built from TRBV3-1 (or the pseudogene TRBV3-2) and TRBJ2-1, with 12 bases in between that match TRBD2. The DNA reads TGTGCCAGCAGCCAGACTAGCGGGAGAGGTATTGAGCAGTTCTTC. Its protein is CASSQTSGRGIEQFF.